This T cell receptor beta chain was obtained from a study of blood T cells in healthy people across ages. Overall study context: With template switching, about one barcoded beta molecule was captured per two T cells.

Then a second PCR, running roughly 7 to 11 cycles, was carried out with a sample-barcoded 5' primer and a J-beta primer mix. A single record per CDR3 protein comes from TCRdb applying MiXCR to the 5' RACE reads. Of some 880,000 distinct CDR3 sequences listed, about 36% are singletons. There are a few counts of this clonotype. Its specificity is not known. Study results and caveats: Researchers report that TCR beta diversity correlated strongly with naive T cell percentage.

Sample donors were healthy Caucasian individuals that came from Russia, aged roughly 6 to 95. Total RNA, at least 5 micrograms per sample, was extracted from PBMCs. CDR1 is LGHNA, CDR2 YSLEER, per germline. The CDR3 spans 14 residues. Trimming cost V 4 bases and J 8 bases; bases outside gene matches: 5. Sequenced material: blood. The genes are TRBV4-3 and TRBJ1-4; 9 bases agree with TRBD1. This sequence was found in a man younger than 35 in good health. CDR3 amino acids: CASSRDREGEKLFF. CDR3 bases: TGCGCCAGCAGCCGGGACAGGGAGGGGGAAAAACTGTTTTTT.